Presented here are 23 T cell receptor beta chains from one specimen sequenced in a study of OX40 agonist ivuxolimab in advanced cancers. Some clones are missing from TCRdb's copy, which holds only in-frame ones; the method was immunoSEQ multiplex PCR. The profile shows 120,000 or so clones, about 92% of them singletons. The sequencing here drew on CD4+ or CD8+ T cells sorted from blood, taken in a trial of the OX40 agonist ivuxolimab. All receptors derive from an adult with an advanced solid tumor such as melanoma, head and neck, liver or kidney cancer.

This rearrangement joins TRBV6-6 to TRBJ2-3, with 10 bases matching TRBD1. The CDR3 is made up of 15 amino acids. Germline trimming cut 7 bases from V and 4 bases from J; bases unmatched to any gene: 8. The V gene's germline CDR1 is MNHNY and CDR2 SVGAGI (reference sequence). In DNA form, the CDR3 reads TGTGCCAGCAACCCGGGACAGGGGTTTGCAGATACGCAGTATTTT. Residues: CASNPGQGFADTQYF.

The V call is TRBV28, the J call TRBJ1-2; D ambiguous. V lost 3 bases and J lost 8, with 16 bases in between. Germline V gene lookup returns CDR1 MDHEN and CDR2 SYDVKM. CDR3 length equals 14 residues. The CDR3 nucleotides are TGTGCCAGCAGTTTGAAGCTAAGGGTGCACGGCTACACCTTC. It specifies CASSLKLRVHGYTF.

The V gene is TRBV28, the J gene TRBJ2-1; tentative D call: TRBD1 (6 bases). V was clipped by 5 bases and J by 9 bases, with 20 bases between them. Germline V gene lookup returns CDR1 MDHEN and CDR2 SYDVKM. The CDR3 totals 15 residues. The chain's CDR3 is CASSVTGKGTIEQFF. In nucleotides, the CDR3 is TGTGCCAGCAGTGTGACAGGTAAAGGAACAATTGAGCAGTTCTTC.

The sample holds one count of this clone. The V gene is TRBV5-1, the J gene TRBJ1-6; TRBD1 might be the D (6 bases). Germline lookup yields CDR1 SGHRS and CDR2 YFSETQ. V was shortened by 4 bases and J by 6 bases, with 14 bases between the two germline ends. CDR3 length: 15 amino acids. The CDR3 spells CASSARGARNSPLHF. The CDR3 nucleotides read TGCGCCAGCAGCGCGAGGGGGGCCCGTAATTCACCCCTCCACTTT.

The chain combines TRBV9 with TRBJ2-2; 9 bases are shared with TRBD2. Germline V gene sequence: CDR1 SGDLS, CDR2 YYNGEE. Losses at the gene ends were 2 bases for V and 2 bases for J; bases not matched to a gene: 1. This CDR3 contains 15 residues. The CDR3: CASSVSGRNTGELFF. The DNA of the CDR3 is TGTGCCAGCAGCGTTAGCGGGAGAAACACCGGGGAGCTGTTTTTT.

The chain employs TRBV5-1 and TRBJ1-1; D remains unclear. This CDR3 region has 16 residues. Germline V lookup: CDR1 SGHRS, CDR2 YFSETQ. V was shortened by 0 bases and J by 0 bases, with 12 bases between the two germline ends. CDR3 protein: CASSLESVSMNTEAFF. CDR3 nucleotides: TGCGCCAGCAGCTTGGAGAGCGTGTCCATGAACACTGAAGCTTTCTTT.

V is TRBV7-2 and J is TRBJ2-5; D is unresolved. The DNA end favors TRBJ2-7, so the J call may be wrong. This CDR3 has 15 amino acids. Germline V CDR1 and CDR2: SGHTA, FQGNSA. The CDR3 region is CASSLRPERAYEQYF. In DNA, the CDR3 is TGTGCCAGCAGCTTACGGCCCGAAAGGGCGTACGAGCAGTACTTC.

The V and J genes are TRBV27 and TRBJ1-5; D gene unclear. From germline, CDR1 is MNHEY and CDR2 SMNVEV (reference sequence). This CDR3 region has 17 residues. Trimming took 7 bases from V and 1 from J, leaving 20 bases between them. The CDR3 nucleotides read TGTGCCAGCAAACGTGTGGTCGGAGGGCAAAGCAATCAGCCCCAGCATTTT. Translation gives CASKRVVGGQSNQPQHF.

The chain has TRBV6-4 and TRBJ2-7, with D maybe TRBD1 (6 bases). V was clipped by 7 bases and J by 3 bases, with 10 bases between them. The CDR3 has 12 amino acids. The germline gives CDR1 MRHNA, CDR2 SNTAGT. The CDR3 protein is CASTGHCYEQYF. CDR3 sequence (DNA): TGTGCCAGCACGGGACATTGCTACGAGCAGTACTTC.

V and J are TRBV18 and TRBJ1-2; D remains ambiguous. The CDR3 contains 18 residues. CDR1 is KGHSH and CDR2 is LQKENI in the germline V gene. V was trimmed by 2 bases and J by 8 bases, leaving 27 bases between them. CDR3 bases: TGTGCCAGCTCACCAAGGATAGGTGAACAGATGGGAGGGAGAGGCTACACCTTC. Translation: CASSPRIGEQMGGRGYTF.

The genes are TRBV7-9 and TRBJ2-5, with a possible D match to TRBD1 (6 bases). CDR3 length equals 17 residues. Between the trimmed V and J ends, which lost 1 base and 2 bases, there was a span of 17 bases. Looked up from germline, CDR1 is SEHNR and CDR2 is FQNEAQ (reference sequence). The CDR3 coding sequence is TGTGCCAGCAGCTTAGGGGGTGGGGGCACTTTACAAGAGACCCAGTACTTC. Its translation: CASSLGGGGTLQETQYF. The variable domain in full, completed from reference TRBV7-9 and TRBJ2-5, reads DTGVSQNPRHKITKRGQNVTFRCDPISEHNRLYWYRQTLGQGPEFLTYFQNEAQLEKSRLLSDRFSAERPKGSFSTLEIQRTEQGDSAMYLCASSLGGGGTLQETQYFGPGTRLLVL.

This rearrangement joins TRBV7-8 to TRBJ2-6; 14 nucleotides align to TRBD2. Germline V gives CDR1 SGHVS, CDR2 FQNEAQ. This CDR3 has 18 amino acids. V gave up 5 bases and J gave up 2 bases; unmatched junction bases: 5. The CDR3 sequence: CASSTGLAGGPGANVLTF. As DNA, the CDR3 is TGTGCCAGCAGCACCGGACTAGCGGGAGGTCCTGGGGCCAACGTCCTGACTTTC.

J is TRBJ2-2 and V is TRBV28; 7 nucleotides agree with TRBD2. Unmatched junction bases numbered 12, after V lost 5 bases and J lost 3 bases. CDR3 size: 17 residues. The germline CDR1 and CDR2 sequences are MDHEN and SYDVKM. The CDR3 loop reads CASSGEFGLADTGELFF. The CDR3 bases are TGTGCCAGCAGTGGTGAATTCGGGCTAGCGGACACCGGGGAGCTGTTTTTT.

This chain links TRBV27 with TRBJ2-1; 9 bases fit TRBD1. The V segment lost 10 bases and the J segment 5 bases; nucleotides outside the gene matches: 6. CDR1 is MNHEY, CDR2 SMNVEV, per germline (reference sequence). This CDR3 comprises 13 residues. The chain's CDR3 is CATFRQGDNEQFF. In nucleotides, the CDR3 is TGTGCCACCTTCCGACAGGGGGACAATGAGCAGTTCTTC.

In its sample, this clone was seen a few times. CDR3 DNA: TGCGCCAGCAGCCTGAGCGGGGGGGCCTTCAATGAGCAGTTCTTC. It specifies CASSLSGGAFNEQFF. This rearrangement joins TRBV5-1 to TRBJ2-1; the match to TRBD2 covers 10 bases. CDR3 length: 15 amino acids. Germline V gene data show CDR1 as SGHRS and CDR2 as YFSETQ. The V and J ends lost 4 bases and 6 bases, in that order; junction bases with no gene match: 7. Variable domain in full (rest from reference TRBV5-1 and TRBJ2-1): KAGVTQTPRYLIKTRGQQVTLSCSPISGHRSVSWYQQTPGQGLQFLFEYFSETQRNKGNFPGRFSGRQFSNSRSEMNVSTLELGDSALYLCASSLSGGAFNEQFFGPGTRLTVL.

V and J are TRBV13 and TRBJ2-6, with a possible D match to TRBD1 (5 bases). V was trimmed by 5 bases and J by 0 bases, leaving 14 bases between them. This CDR3 comprises 17 residues. Germline V gene sequence: CDR1 PRHDT, CDR2 FYEKMQ (reference sequence). This CDR3 reads CASSPDPGNSGANVLTF. The CDR3 region has the DNA TGTGCCAGCAGCCCCGATCCAGGGAACTCTGGGGCCAACGTCCTGACTTTC.

CDR3 sequence reads: CASRHQGSETQYF. CDR3 DNA: TGCGCCAGCAGACACCAGGGGAGCGAGACCCAGTACTTC. The rearrangement joins TRBV4-1 to TRBJ2-5; TRBD1 is a possible D gene (6 bases). With 6 bases removed from V and 5 bases from J, the gap between germline ends came to 13 bases. The CDR3 has 13 residues. In germline, CDR1 is MGHRA, CDR2 YSYEKL.

The CDR3 loop is CASSLGAERRQFF. The CDR3 DNA sequence: TGTGCCAGCAGCTTGGGGGCGGAAAGGCGGCAGTTCTTC. J is TRBJ2-1 and V is TRBV5-4; D ambiguous. Trimming took 0 bases from V and 12 from J, leaving 13 bases between them. CDR1 is SGHNT, CDR2 YYREEE, per germline (reference sequence). The CDR3 runs 13 residues.

The chain has TRBV2 and TRBJ1-1, with a weak D call TRBD1 (5 bases). This CDR3 contains 13 residues. V lost 6 bases and J lost 3, with 11 bases in between. Looked up from germline, CDR1 is SNHLY and CDR2 is FYNNEI. The CDR3: CASSQGPDTEAFF. DNA for the CDR3: TGTGCCAGCAGCCAGGGACCCGACACTGAAGCTTTCTTT.

This chain joins TRBV28 and TRBJ2-1; 8 nucleotides line up with TRBD1. The CDR3 contains 15 residues. The V gene's germline CDR1 is MDHEN and CDR2 SYDVKM. V lost 8 bases and J lost 4; bases outside the gene matches: 10. DNA for the CDR3: TGTGCCAGCCGAACCGGGACAGGCCATTACAATGAGCAGTTCTTC. Protein: CASRTGTGHYNEQFF.

This clone was seen only once. V usage is TRBV28 and J usage is TRBJ2-1; TRBD2 agrees at 8 bases. This CDR3 contains 14 residues. Unmatched junction bases numbered 8, after V lost 7 bases and J lost 6 bases. Germline V gene sequence: CDR1 MDHEN, CDR2 SYDVKM. The CDR3 nucleotides are TGTGCCAGCAAAAGCGGGAGTTGGGTCAATGAGCAGTTCTTC. Its translation: CASKSGSWVNEQFF.

CDR3 protein: CASSAPGQGARNTEAFF. The CDR3 DNA reads as TGTGCCAGCAGCGCTCCGGGACAGGGGGCGCGAAACACTGAAGCTTTCTTT. The chain links TRBV5-6 to TRBJ1-1; 12 nucleotides align to TRBD1. Germline CDR1 and CDR2: SGHDT and YYEEEE. J was trimmed by 2 bases and V by 4 bases; bases with no gene match: 9. The CDR3 length is 17 residues.

This chain connects TRBV5-8 to TRBJ1-4; D gene unclear. The V and J ends lost 1 base and 6 bases respectively, with 7 bases between them. CDR3 size: 13 residues. Germline CDR1 SGHTS, CDR2 YDEGEE. The CDR3 region has the DNA TGTGCCAGCAGCTTGACTACAGATGAAAAACTGTTTTTT. As protein: CASSLTTDEKLFF.